This TCR beta chain comes out of a study of cytomegalovirus exposure and HLA in healthy donors. Study-level points and caveats: For most subjects, TCR beta sequences were reported to predict HLA-A and HLA-B alleles with accuracy.

This clone was detected a few times. Its matching antigen is unknown. The PCR ran on 60 Vbeta and 13 Jbeta primers. Assay used: immunoSEQ multiplex PCR; TCRdb lists only in-frame clones, some missing. This sample has just under 150,000 clones, with around 85% found just once. Germline V lookup: CDR1 MGHRA, CDR2 YSYEKL. V dropped 8 bases and J dropped 8; count of bases not matched to a gene: 5. The CDR3 extends over 13 amino acids. Unrecorded immune exposures were likely, despite nominal health at sampling. The source of this sequence is a woman between 25 and 40 years old in good health and CMV-seronegative. The rearrangement joins TRBV4-1 to TRBJ2-1, with TRBD2 identical over 11 bases. The sequenced sample consisted of PBMCs. This chain's CDR3 is CASGLAGGDEQFF. The CDR3 DNA reads TGCGCCAGCGGACTAGCGGGTGGAGATGAGCAGTTCTTC.